This record covers a single TCR beta chain. Its antigen is undetermined. The sample is drawn from a study of cytomegalovirus exposure and HLA in healthy donors. Study-wide points: Most TCR sequences proved rare, with some public TCRs found in many donors. V- and J-gene trimming in TCR beta was tied to a missense DCLRE1C variant by an analysis performed later.

V was clipped by 2 bases and J by 4 bases, with 14 bases between them. Germline-derived CDR1 and CDR2 are MNHNS and SASEGT. The CDR3 runs 15 residues. This PCR relied on a set of 60 Vbeta primers and 13 Jbeta primers. TCRdb keeps only in-frame clones here, not all; method: immunoSEQ multiplex PCR. The sample holds approximately 100,000 clones, around three quarters seen once. This clonotype was obtained from a female donor in good health and CMV-seropositive. The specimen was PBMCs. V usage is TRBV6-1 and J usage is TRBJ1-2, with a weak D call TRBD1 (6 bases). This chain's CDR3 is CASSETGTPLYGYTF. In DNA, the CDR3 is TGTGCCAGCAGTGAAACCGGGACACCACTCTATGGCTACACCTTC.